These 8 T cell receptor beta chains were sequenced from one sample in a study of blood T cell repertoires in COVID-19. Repertoires were generated with immunoSEQ multiplex PCR, while TCRdb's copy carries only in-frame clones and drops some. The profile shows 300,000 to 400,000 clones, approximately 86% of them singletons. Source material: PBMCs or T cells enriched from blood (not recorded which). The receptors here all came from a woman aged 40 to 50 with acute COVID-19.

The chain links TRBV5-1 to TRBJ1-2; 8 bases line up with TRBD1. V shed 0 bases and J 0 bases; nucleotides not matched to a gene: 4. Germline V lookup: CDR1 SGHRS, CDR2 YFSETQ. This CDR3 region has 16 residues. The CDR3 DNA is TGCGCCAGCAGCTTGGGTGGACAGGGCCCTAACTATGGCTACACCTTC. Its protein is CASSLGGQGPNYGYTF.

The V gene is TRBV3-1 (or the pseudogene TRBV3-2), the J gene TRBJ1-2; 9 bases fit TRBD1. This CDR3 has 17 amino acids. Germline loops: CDR1 LGHDT, CDR2 YNNKEL (reference sequence). V shed 3 bases, J shed 5 bases, and the junction held 13 bases outside the gene matches. The CDR3 loop is CASSHLMPGQGAYGYTF. CDR3 nucleotides: TGTGCCAGCAGCCATCTAATGCCGGGACAGGGTGCGTATGGCTACACCTTC.

V usage is TRBV7-2 and J usage is TRBJ1-2; 7 bases are a match to TRBD1. The ends lost 3 bases at V and 5 bases at J; junction bases unmatched: 9. From germline, CDR1 is SGHTA and CDR2 FQGNSA. This CDR3 contains 15 residues. CDR3 sequence: CASSLAGTEVYGYTF. The DNA of the CDR3 is TGTGCCAGCAGCTTGGCCGGGACAGAAGTTTATGGCTACACCTTC.

The chain employs TRBV10-3 and TRBJ2-1, with 8 bases aligning to TRBD2. Trimming took 7 bases from V and 5 from J; bases not matched to a gene: 7. CDR3 length equals 14 residues. CDR1 is ENHRY, CDR2 SYGVKD, per germline. CDR3 residues: CAINRERGNNEQFF. The CDR3 region has the DNA TGTGCCATCAATCGTGAGCGGGGGAACAATGAGCAGTTCTTC.

CDR3 sequence: CASSQGGGRNYGYTF. CDR3 in DNA: TGTGCCAGCAGCCAAGGGGGGGGCAGAAACTATGGCTACACCTTC. V is TRBV3-1 (or the pseudogene TRBV3-2) and J is TRBJ1-2; maybe TRBD1 (6 bases). Germline lookup yields CDR1 LGHDT and CDR2 YNNKEL (reference sequence). Deletions cut 1 base from V and 2 bases from J, with 11 bases between. The CDR3 covers 15 residues.

The rearrangement links TRBV21-1 to TRBJ1-5; the table's D call TRBD1 went unverified against the DNA. TRBV21-1 is a documented pseudogene. The CDR3 is 18 residues long. CDR3 coding DNA: TGTGCCAGCAGCAGCCCCGGGACAGCTAAGACTTTTCATCAGCCCCAGCATTTT. This codes for CASSSPGTAKTFHQPQHF.

The chain recombines TRBV6-5 with TRBJ1-3; D perhaps matches TRBD1 (5 bases). Germline CDR1 MNHEY, CDR2 SVGAGI. This CDR3 spans 15 amino acids. V gave up 8 bases and J gave up 2 bases, with 16 bases separating them. The CDR3 DNA reads TGTGCCAGCGACGGGGGTTTGCACGCTGGAAACACCATATATTTT. This sequence encodes CASDGGLHAGNTIYF.

The chain employs TRBV2 and TRBJ1-6; unclear D gene. V was trimmed by 7 bases and J by 9 bases, leaving 16 bases between them. The CDR3 sequence is 14 residues long. CDR1 is SNHLY and CDR2 is FYNNEI in the germline V gene. Here the CDR3 DNA reads TGTGCCAGCACCATGGAACTCGGGTCTTCACCCCTCCACTTT. This codes for CASTMELGSSPLHF.